The next 8 T cell receptor beta chains were all read from a single sample in a study of identical twins. TCRdb reprocessed the 5' RACE reads via MiXCR and lists one record per CDR3 protein. The repertoire includes about 1.7 million distinct CDR3 sequences, under 35% of them detected once, and about 0.27% sits in the top ten. Sequenced sample: cord blood. These TCRs come from a newborn girl in good health.

This rearrangement joins TRBV30 to TRBJ1-2, with unresolved D. CDR1 is GTSNPN, CDR2 SVGIG, per germline (reference sequence). The CDR3 sequence is 13 residues long. V gave up 3 bases and J gave up 6 bases, with 14 bases separating them. As DNA, the CDR3 is TGTGCCTGGAGGACACGTGGTCTACATGGCTACACCTTC. It is translated as CAWRTRGLHGYTF.

This clonotype was observed a few times. In DNA, the CDR3 is TGTGCCAGCAGGCCGACTAGTTTTTCCTACGAGCAGTACTTC. This gives the protein CASRPTSFSYEQYF. The chain is built from TRBV27 and TRBJ2-7, with D tentatively TRBD2 (6 bases). There are 14 residues in the CDR3. The V gene lost 6 bases and the J gene lost 1 base, with 13 bases spanning the gap. Germline V gives CDR1 MNHEY, CDR2 SMNVEV (reference sequence).

The chain links TRBV27 to TRBJ1-2; D not certain. The V end lost 3 bases, the J end lost 6 bases, and 11 bases lay between the germline ends. The germline CDR1 and CDR2 sequences are MNHEY and SMNVEV (reference sequence). The CDR3 is 13 residues long. Here the CDR3 reads CASSFEKRHGYTF. CDR3 DNA: TGTGCCAGCAGTTTTGAGAAAAGGCATGGCTACACCTTC.

This clonotype was seen just once. The chain uses TRBV7-9 and TRBJ2-1, with D uncertain. The J call could be wrong; TRBJ2-7 is a better fit for the DNA end. The CDR3 consists of 19 residues. CDR1 and CDR2 from the germline V gene are SEHNR and FQNEAQ (reference sequence). The CDR3 nucleotides read TGTGCCAGCAGCTTAGCGCCCGGTTGGTCGCCGAGCTCCTACAATGAGCAGTACTTC. This translates into CASSLAPGWSPSSYNEQYF.

V usage is TRBV5-1 and J usage is TRBJ2-1; perhaps TRBD2 as D (6 bases). The CDR3 sequence is 19 residues long. The germline V gene encodes CDR1 SGHRS and CDR2 YFSETQ. V dropped 0 bases and J dropped 0 bases, with 19 bases sitting between them. The CDR3 protein is CASSLGRESLLSSYNEQFF. The CDR3 nucleotides are TGCGCCAGCAGCTTGGGGAGGGAGTCCCTTCTGAGCTCCTACAATGAGCAGTTCTTC.

The V call is TRBV20-1, the J call TRBJ2-5; TRBD2 matches 11 bases. The CDR3 consists of 14 residues. Germline CDR1 reads DFQATT; CDR2 reads SNEGSKA (reference sequence). Trimming at V came to 3 bases and at J to 6 bases, leaving 6 bases not matched to a gene. This chain's CDR3 is CSARASGRRKTQYF. In DNA form, the CDR3 reads TGCAGTGCTAGGGCTAGCGGGAGGAGAAAGACCCAGTACTTC.

The chain carries TRBV6-1 and TRBJ2-2, with D unclear. V shed 3 bases and J shed 3 bases, with 8 bases lying between them. The germline V gene encodes CDR1 MNHNS and CDR2 SASEGT. The CDR3 contains 14 residues. The chain's CDR3 is CASSDRLDTGELFF. Written as DNA, the CDR3 is TGTGCCAGCAGTGACAGGCTAGACACCGGGGAGCTGTTTTTT.

The chain joins TRBV24-1 to TRBJ2-1; tentative D call: TRBD2 (6 bases). Germline values: CDR1 KGHDR, CDR2 SFDVKD. The CDR3 loop spans 16 amino acids. Trimming left V 4 bases short and J 2 bases short, with 14 bases between. The CDR3 reads CATSDVLGGPYNEQFF. CDR3 sequence (DNA): TGTGCCACCAGTGACGTCCTAGGAGGGCCCTACAATGAGCAGTTCTTC.